This TCR beta chain was found in a study of metastatic and nonmetastatic thyroid tumors. For the study at large: Blood and tumor or nodule tissue repertoires from malignant and benign thyroid patients were compared.

This clone showed up many times. All patients were treatment-naive before thyroid surgery. The CDR3 totals 13 residues. V was cut by 2 bases and J by 8 bases, with 12 bases left in between. Germline CDR1 MNHEY, CDR2 SVGEGT. MiXCR reprocessed the PCR reads for TCRdb. The table records roughly 83,000 clones, 14% to 15% of them present only once. The chain joins TRBV6-2 or TRBV6-3 to TRBJ1-2, with D unresolved. The source is a female donor with papillary thyroid cancer or a benign thyroid nodule (not recorded which). Some clones in this sample may be carry-over from other donors' samples. Sequenced material: blood. CDR3 protein: CASSYRQVLGYTF. The CDR3 DNA reads TGTGCCAGCAGTTACCGGCAGGTACTCGGCTACACCTTC.